Reported below is one T cell receptor (beta chain). The target antigen is unknown. This specimen comes from a study of beta chain features in type 1 diabetes. Study-wide findings and caveats: Among all four CD4+ subsets, Type 1 diabetes patients had TCRB CDR3s that were moderately but significantly shorter.

The CDR3 has 14 residues. Germline V gene sequence: CDR1 MNHEY, CDR2 SVGAGI. With V trimmed by 6 bases and J by 5 bases, 10 bases remained unmatched. Expressed TCRB transcripts were sequenced because the entire RNA isolate underwent reverse transcription. Profiled with immunoSEQ multiplex PCR; TCRdb holds only in-frame clones, not every one. In the table there are a few hundred thousand clones, over 8.5% of which are singletons. The rearrangement links TRBV6-5 to TRBJ2-7, with 7 bases lining up with TRBD1. The origin of this receptor is a man younger than 45 with type 1 diabetes. Sequences were obtained from central memory CD4+ T cells from blood. In DNA form, the CDR3 reads TGTGCCAGCAGGCAACAGGGGTTTTCCGACGAGCAGTACTTC. It is translated as CASRQQGFSDEQYF.